This paragraph reports one T cell receptor (beta chain). What it recognizes is unknown. Authors' analysis steps: Filtering differed since immunoSEQ provided only junctions, with no quality scores. Clones were sequenced by immunoSEQ multiplex PCR, and TCRdb holds only the in-frame ones, with some missing. V and J calls and clone size are as listed in that table; D and trimming were resolved from the DNA. Among about 1 million clones listed, approximately 72% were seen once. This entry comes from a study of shared clonotypes between healthy human individuals. Study as a whole: Two women and three men aged 18 to 49 served as donors.

Study observations and caveats: Several donors held about 5% of naive CD4 clonotypes in common. Compared with clonotypes that all four donors shared, non-shared clonotypes had lower generation probabilities.

The sequenced sample was memory CD4+ T cells sorted from blood. Subset of the sample: CD45RA-negative fraction. The receptor comes from a man aged 18 to 30 in good health.

CDR3 region: CATSSRPGGKTEAFF. The CDR3 DNA sequence: TGTGCCACCAGTAGTAGGCCAGGGGGTAAAACTGAAGCTTTCTTT. The genes are TRBV15 and TRBJ1-1; 7 nucleotides match TRBD1. The J segment lost 5 bases and the V segment lost 6 bases, leaving 12 bases of the junction unmatched. This CDR3 is 15 amino acids long. In germline, CDR1 is LNHNV, CDR2 YYDKDF (reference sequence).